These 30 T cell receptor beta chains came from one sample sequenced in a study of cytomegalovirus exposure and HLA in healthy donors. PCR employed 60 Vbeta and 13 Jbeta primers. Generated by immunoSEQ multiplex PCR, the TCRdb table keeps only in-frame clones and is missing some. The data contain about 190,000 clones, 65% to 80% of them singletons. The sample was PBMCs. These receptors all come from a man aged 25 to 45 in good health and CMV-seropositive.

The chain joins TRBV18 to TRBJ2-5, with 14 bases lining up with TRBD2. This CDR3 comprises 16 residues. J gave up 4 bases and V 4 bases, and 5 bases lay outside the gene matches. Germline-derived CDR1 and CDR2 are KGHSH and LQKENI. The CDR3 protein is CASSRLAGGPGETQYF. The CDR3 DNA follows: TGTGCCAGCTCACGACTAGCGGGAGGGCCAGGAGAGACCCAGTACTTC.

The chain is built from TRBV28 and TRBJ1-2; D is ambiguous. V was shortened by 3 bases and J by 7 bases, with 12 bases between the two germline ends. CDR3 length: 13 amino acids. The germline V gene has CDR1 MDHEN and CDR2 SYDVKM. The chain's CDR3 is CASSFRASGGYTF. The CDR3 nucleotides are TGTGCCAGCAGTTTCCGTGCCTCCGGTGGCTACACCTTC.

The chain links TRBV6-4 to TRBJ2-7; 9 bases match TRBD2. V was pared by 4 bases and J by 4 bases, with 8 bases of the junction left unmatched. Germline V gene sequence: CDR1 MRHNA, CDR2 SNTAGT. CDR3 length: 15 amino acids. As DNA, the CDR3 is TGTGCCAGCAGTGTAACAGCGGGGGGTGGGTACGAGCAGTACTTC. Translating gives CASSVTAGGGYEQYF.

The chain is built from TRBV6-6 and TRBJ1-5; 12 positions agree with TRBD1. Trimming removed 4 bases from V and 6 bases from J; junction bases left unmatched: 7. The CDR3 runs 16 residues. The germline CDR1 and CDR2 sequences are MNHNY and SVGAGI (reference sequence). The CDR3 reads CASSFIRDRGRQPQHF. The DNA for the CDR3 is TGTGCCAGCAGTTTCATCCGGGACAGGGGGCGTCAGCCCCAGCATTTT.

The rearrangement joins TRBV4-1 to TRBJ1-1; 7 bases agree with TRBD1. CDR3 length: 15 residues. Germline CDR1 MGHRA, CDR2 YSYEKL. After removal of 1 base from V and 5 bases from J, the junction contained 7 bases not matched to a gene. CDR3 sequence (DNA): TGCGCCAGCAGCCAAGGGGGACAGACTGGAACTGAAGCTTTCTTT. Protein product: CASSQGGQTGTEAFF.

The chain employs TRBV11-2 and TRBJ2-2, with D hard to call. V was clipped by 4 bases and J by 11 bases, with 8 bases between them. Germline lookup yields CDR1 SGHAT and CDR2 FQNNGV. This CDR3 region has 11 residues. CDR3 residues: CASSSRLELFF. CDR3 DNA sequence: TGTGCCAGCAGCTCCCGTCTAGAGCTGTTTTTT.

The chain combines TRBV27 with TRBJ1-1; weak D call: TRBD1 (6 bases). Germline V gene sequence: CDR1 MNHEY, CDR2 SMNVEV (reference sequence). V lost 0 bases and J lost 6, with 14 bases in between. There are 15 residues in the CDR3. The CDR3 sequence: CASSLSRTGFSEAFF. As DNA, the CDR3 is TGTGCCAGCAGTTTATCTCGTACAGGGTTCTCTGAAGCTTTCTTT.

The chain has TRBV15 and TRBJ1-6; D is unclear. Germline values: CDR1 LNHNV, CDR2 YYDKDF (reference sequence). The CDR3 has 14 residues. V was cut by 2 bases and J by 7 bases, with 9 bases left in between. CDR3 DNA sequence: TGTGCCACCAGCAGACGCGGGTCAAATTCACCCCTCCACTTT. Translated, it gives CATSRRGSNSPLHF.

Regarding this clone: At one end the junction does not follow the germline gene, possibly because of a read error. The identical CDR3 is also encoded by other nucleotide sequences in the sample. The chain has TRBV11-2 and TRBJ2-1, with D unclear. This CDR3 spans 13 amino acids. The germline V gene encodes CDR1 SGHAT and CDR2 FQNNGV. DNA of the CDR3: TGTGCCAGCAGCTTAGGAGGTAGCAATGAACAGTTCTTC. Residues: CASSLGGSNEQFF.

This clone appeared a few times. The V gene is TRBV7-2, the J gene TRBJ2-1, with D possibly being TRBD2 (6 bases). Germline V gene data show CDR1 as SGHTA and CDR2 as FQGNSA. V was clipped by 4 bases and J by 5 bases, with 9 bases between them. The CDR3 extends over 13 amino acids. The CDR3 DNA follows: TGTGCCAGCAGCTCGGGACTGCACAATGAGCAGTTCTTC. Translation: CASSSGLHNEQFF.

This chain links TRBV7-8 with TRBJ1-3; D gene unclear. Germline loops: CDR1 SGHVS, CDR2 FQNEAQ. CDR3 length: 17 residues. V was cut by 0 bases and J by 5 bases, with 17 bases left in between. The CDR3 DNA sequence: TGTGCCAGCAGCTTAGCTGGTACCCTATCCCTAAGAAACACCATATATTTT. As protein: CASSLAGTLSLRNTIYF.

This chain's CDR3 is CASSLGPGQETQYF. The CDR3 DNA reads TGCGCCAGCAGCTTGGGTCCAGGCCAAGAGACCCAGTACTTC. The chain couples TRBV5-1 to TRBJ2-5; D is unclear. Per germline, CDR1 SGHRS and CDR2 YFSETQ. The V and J ends lost 0 bases and 1 base respectively, with 7 bases between them. This CDR3 has 14 amino acids.

The rearrangement uses TRBV5-1 and TRBJ2-2, with unresolved D. Deletions cut 2 bases from V and 4 bases from J, with 12 bases between. CDR1 and CDR2 (germline): SGHRS, YFSETQ. The CDR3 covers 15 residues. CDR3 bases: TGCGCCAGCAGCTTCCCAGCTCGAGGCACCGGGGAGCTGTTTTTT. Encoded protein: CASSFPARGTGELFF.

The J gene is TRBJ2-7, the V gene TRBV4-2, with D perhaps TRBD2 (6 bases). Between the trimmed V and J ends, which lost 0 bases and 3 bases, there was a span of 18 bases. The CDR3 has 17 amino acids. CDR1 and CDR2 from the germline V gene are LGHNA and YNFKEQ. The CDR3 loop reads CASSQDTGGSLIYEQYF. The CDR3 DNA sequence: TGTGCCAGCAGCCAAGATACCGGGGGTAGTTTGATCTACGAGCAGTACTTC.

The chain links TRBV19 to TRBJ2-7; 8 bases line up with TRBD1. CDR3 size: 15 residues. The germline V gene has CDR1 LNHDA and CDR2 SQIVND (reference sequence). With 3 bases clipped from V and 0 bases from J, the junction kept 4 bases outside the gene matches. CDR3 residues: CASSMNQGASYEQYF. As DNA, the CDR3 is TGTGCCAGTAGTATGAACCAGGGGGCCTCCTACGAGCAGTACTTC.

The chain combines TRBV29-1 with TRBJ1-4, with D possibly matching TRBD1 (5 bases). The CDR3 sequence is 13 residues long. CDR1 and CDR2 (germline): SQVTM, ANQGSEA. Trimming took 4 bases from V and 8 from J, leaving 14 bases between them. The CDR3 bases are TGCAGCGTTGTCGTAGGGGCTGGGGAAAAACTGTTTTTT. This sequence encodes CSVVVGAGEKLFF. Full variable domain (missing parts from reference TRBV29-1 and TRBJ1-4): SAVISQKPSRDICQRGTSLTIQCQVDSQVTMMFWYRQQPGQSLTLIATANQGSEATYESGFVIDKFPISRPNLTFSTLTVSNMSPEDSSIYLCSVVVGAGEKLFFGSGTQLSVL.

The chain carries TRBV6-6 and TRBJ1-1, with D possibly matching TRBD1 (6 bases). This CDR3 is 16 amino acids long. The germline V gene encodes CDR1 MNHNY and CDR2 SVGAGI (reference sequence). V was trimmed by 2 bases and J by 3 bases, leaving 16 bases between them. Here the CDR3 DNA reads TGTGCCAGCAGTTACCGGAAGGGGGTGGCGGACACTGAAGCTTTCTTT. It yields the protein CASSYRKGVADTEAFF.

The chain joins TRBV9 to TRBJ2-1, with D perhaps TRBD2 (5 bases). V was clipped by 0 bases and J by 1 base, with 11 bases between them. The CDR3 totals 16 residues. Germline loops: CDR1 SGDLS, CDR2 YYNGEE. This CDR3 reads CASSVGQAASYNEQFF. In DNA, the CDR3 is TGTGCCAGCAGCGTAGGTCAAGCGGCTTCCTACAATGAGCAGTTCTTC.

The chain is built from TRBV13 and TRBJ2-5, with D perhaps matching TRBD2 (6 bases). Germline CDR1 reads PRHDT; CDR2 reads FYEKMQ (reference sequence). The V end lost 6 bases, the J end lost 7 bases, and 15 bases lay between the germline ends. CDR3 length equals 13 residues. CDR3 protein: CASSPASGGTQYF. The CDR3 DNA reads TGTGCCAGCAGTCCCGCTTCCGGGGGGACCCAGTACTTC.

The V and J genes are TRBV7-9 and TRBJ1-1; D ambiguous. There are 15 residues in the CDR3. Trimming took 4 bases from V and 5 from J, leaving 17 bases between them. Germline assignment: CDR1 SEHNR and CDR2 FQNEAQ (reference sequence). In nucleotides, the CDR3 is TGTGCCAGCAGCTCCCTGAGAGGGTGGGGAACTGAAGCTTTCTTT. Translation gives CASSSLRGWGTEAFF.

This clone was recorded once. J is TRBJ2-7 and V is TRBV19; D might be TRBD1 (5 bases). Germline lookup yields CDR1 LNHDA and CDR2 SQIVND (reference sequence). CDR3 length equals 13 residues. V was clipped by 6 bases and J by 3 bases, with 12 bases between them. The CDR3 nucleotides read TGTGCCAGTAGCCAACAGGCTCACTACGAGCAGTACTTC. This encodes CASSQQAHYEQYF.

This clone came up a few times. V is TRBV18 and J is TRBJ2-1; 7 bases agree with TRBD2. J lost 9 bases, V lost 1 base, and 0 bases had no gene match. This CDR3 comprises 12 residues. Germline CDR1 and CDR2: KGHSH and LQKENI. The CDR3 region has the DNA TGTGCCAGCTCACCACGGGGGGGTGAGCAGTTCTTC. Amino acid sequence: CASSPRGGEQFF. The entire variable domain, with the rest obtained from reference TRBV18 and TRBJ2-1, is as follows: NAGVMQNPRHLVRRRGQEARLRCSPMKGHSHVYWYRQLPEEGLKFMVYLQKENIIDESGMPKERFSAEFPKEGPSILRIQQVVRGDSAAYFCASSPRGGEQFFGPGTRLTVL.

In the case of this clone: In the same sample, other DNA sequences code for this CDR3. V is TRBV7-2 and J is TRBJ1-2; 7 nucleotides agree with TRBD1. Germline assignment: CDR1 SGHTA and CDR2 FQGNSA. Germline trimming cut 4 bases from V and 5 bases from J; bases unmatched to any gene: 4. The CDR3 has 13 amino acids. DNA of the CDR3: TGTGCCAGCAGCTCCCGACAGGGTTATGGCTACACCTTC. Protein sequence: CASSSRQGYGYTF.

The rearrangement uses TRBV19 and TRBJ2-7, with 11 bases lining up with TRBD1. The CDR3 extends over 15 amino acids. With 6 bases clipped from V and 3 bases from J, the junction kept 7 bases outside the gene matches. Germline lookup yields CDR1 LNHDA and CDR2 SQIVND (reference sequence). The chain's CDR3 is CASSAGQGAIYEQYF. The DNA of the CDR3 is TGTGCCAGTAGCGCCGGACAGGGGGCAATCTACGAGCAGTACTTC.

The gene calls are TRBV27 and TRBJ1-5; 8 nucleotides match TRBD1. V trimming: 6 bases; J trimming: 1 base; junction bases outside the gene matches: 11. Germline V CDR1 and CDR2: MNHEY, SMNVEV (reference sequence). The CDR3 length is 17 residues. The CDR3 here is CASRRGGQGMSNQPQHF. CDR3 in DNA: TGTGCCAGCAGACGTGGCGGACAGGGTATGAGCAATCAGCCCCAGCATTTT.

The chain combines TRBV6-6 with TRBJ2-7; D may be TRBD2 (6 bases). Per germline, CDR1 MNHNY and CDR2 SVGAGI (reference sequence). CDR3 length equals 14 residues. V dropped 8 bases and J dropped 0 bases, with 14 bases sitting between them. The CDR3 bases are TGTGCCAGCCAGGCCGGGGGTAGCTCCTACGAGCAGTACTTC. It is translated as CASQAGGSSYEQYF.

As regards this clone: Germline is not matched at one junction end, which may reflect a read error. J is TRBJ1-4 and V is TRBV15; 7 positions agree with TRBD1. CDR3 length equals 11 residues. The germline gives CDR1 LNHNV, CDR2 YYDKDF (reference sequence). The CDR3 reads CATSSRDRAYF. The CDR3 nucleotides read TGTGCCACCAGCAGCCGGGACAGAGCATATTTT.

This clone was seen a handful of times. This chain connects TRBV19 to TRBJ1-2; a weak D match, TRBD1 (6 bases). Trimming left V 6 bases short and J 3 bases short, with 11 bases between. The germline V gene encodes CDR1 LNHDA and CDR2 SQIVND (reference sequence). The CDR3 contains 13 residues. Written as DNA, the CDR3 is TGTGCCAGTAGGGCAGGGGTGCACTATGGCTACACCTTC. It encodes CASRAGVHYGYTF.

There are a few counts of this clone. The CDR3 loop is CASSQSRNTGELFF. The CDR3 nucleotides are TGTGCCAGCAGCCAGTCAAGAAACACCGGGGAGCTGTTTTTT. V usage is TRBV7-3 and J usage is TRBJ2-2; D not certain. This CDR3 has 14 residues. Trimming pared 5 bases from V and 2 bases from J, leaving 9 bases between. The germline CDR1 and CDR2 sequences are SGHTA and FQGTGA.

The chain joins TRBV18 to TRBJ1-5; 10 nucleotides align to TRBD1. Germline V gene sequence: CDR1 KGHSH, CDR2 LQKENI. The CDR3 consists of 16 residues. V shed 6 bases and J 4 bases; nucleotides not matched to a gene: 9. The CDR3: CASSPGTGELNQPQHF. The DNA for the CDR3 is TGTGCCAGCTCTCCCGGGACAGGGGAACTTAATCAGCCCCAGCATTTT.